This T cell receptor beta chain was sequenced in a study of blood T cell repertoires in COVID-19. The method was immunoSEQ multiplex PCR; TCRdb's version includes in-frame clones alone and lacks a portion of them. The sample records roughly 200,000 clones, around nine tenths being singletons. Germline CDR1 MNHNS, CDR2 SASEGT. Trimming took 2 bases from V and 2 from J; bases not matched to a gene: 2. This CDR3 region has 15 residues. This TCR was recovered from a man aged 18 to 29 with active or convalescent COVID-19. The sequencing input was peripheral blood. The rearrangement uses TRBV6-1 and TRBJ2-1, with 8 bases matching TRBD1. The CDR3 region is CASSERDRPYNEQFF. The CDR3 bases are TGTGCCAGCAGTGAAAGGGACAGGCCCTACAATGAGCAGTTCTTC.